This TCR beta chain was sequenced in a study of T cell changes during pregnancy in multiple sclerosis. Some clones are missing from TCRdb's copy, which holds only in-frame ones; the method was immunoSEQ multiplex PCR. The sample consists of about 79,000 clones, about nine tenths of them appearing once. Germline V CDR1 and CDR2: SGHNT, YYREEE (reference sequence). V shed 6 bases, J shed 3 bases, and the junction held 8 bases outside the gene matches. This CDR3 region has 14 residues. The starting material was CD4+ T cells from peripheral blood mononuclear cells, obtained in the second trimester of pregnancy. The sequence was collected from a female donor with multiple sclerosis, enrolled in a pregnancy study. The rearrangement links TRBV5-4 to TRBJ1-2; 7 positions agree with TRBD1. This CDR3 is CASKLQGSDYGYTF. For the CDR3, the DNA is TGTGCCAGCAAACTACAGGGGAGCGACTATGGCTACACCTTC.